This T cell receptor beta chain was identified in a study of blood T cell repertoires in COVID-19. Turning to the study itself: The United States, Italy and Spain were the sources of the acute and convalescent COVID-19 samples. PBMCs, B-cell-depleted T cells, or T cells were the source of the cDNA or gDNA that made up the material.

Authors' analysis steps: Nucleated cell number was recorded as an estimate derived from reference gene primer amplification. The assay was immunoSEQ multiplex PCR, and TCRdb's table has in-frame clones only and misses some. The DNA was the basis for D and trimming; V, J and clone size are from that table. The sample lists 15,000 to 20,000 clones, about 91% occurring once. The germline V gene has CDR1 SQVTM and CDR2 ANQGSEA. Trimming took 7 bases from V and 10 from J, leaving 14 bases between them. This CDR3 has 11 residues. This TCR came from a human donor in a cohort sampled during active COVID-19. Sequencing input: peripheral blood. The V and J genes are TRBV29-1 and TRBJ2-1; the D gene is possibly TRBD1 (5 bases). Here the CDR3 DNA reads TGCAGCGATTACGGACACGGGGAGCAGTTCTTC. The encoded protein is CSDYGHGEQFF.